The 8 T cell receptor beta chains below were found in one sample sequenced in a study of patients and donors after allogeneic stem cell transplantation. MiXCR, applied by TCRdb to the RT-PCR reads, yields one record per CDR3 protein. Seen here are 800,000 to 1,000,000 distinct CDR3 sequences, roughly 18% observed once, and the top ten hold about 6%. The specimen sequenced was blood, either unsorted or a sorted T cell fraction (not recorded which). These receptors were obtained from a human donor who was either an allogeneic HSCT recipient or a stem cell or donor lymphocyte infusion donor (not recorded which). It is not recorded whose cells these are; they may come from a transplant donor.

The chain joins TRBV6-2 or TRBV6-3 to TRBJ2-7; no definite D call. Germline V gene data show CDR1 as MNHEY and CDR2 as SVGEGT. CDR3 size: 12 residues. Trimming left V 0 bases short and J 2 bases short, with 2 bases between. Written as DNA, the CDR3 is TGTGCCAGCAGTTACTCGGCCTACGAGCAGTACTTC. Translation gives CASSYSAYEQYF.

The chain recombines TRBV5-5 with TRBJ2-7; D is undetermined. This CDR3 has 13 residues. V was trimmed by 1 base and J by 5 bases, leaving 10 bases between them. The germline gives CDR1 SGHKS, CDR2 YYEKEE (reference sequence). Here the CDR3 DNA reads TGTGCCAGCAGCTTGTGGGTAGGGAACGAGCAGTACTTC. This gives the protein CASSLWVGNEQYF.

The chain links TRBV7-2 to TRBJ2-1; 13 bases line up with TRBD2. This CDR3 region has 16 residues. Unmatched junction bases numbered 5, after V lost 4 bases and J lost 5 bases. Germline lookup yields CDR1 SGHTA and CDR2 FQGNSA. The CDR3: CASSWTSGGPDNEQFF. The CDR3 DNA follows: TGTGCCAGCAGCTGGACTAGCGGGGGCCCGGACAATGAGCAGTTCTTC.

Only a few counts were recorded for this clonotype. This chain uses TRBV6-5 with TRBJ2-2; 9 bases are shared with TRBD2. CDR3 length: 16 residues. Trimming at V came to 3 bases and at J to 5 bases, leaving 7 bases not matched to a gene. Per germline, CDR1 MNHEY and CDR2 SVGAGI. The CDR3 DNA follows: TGTGCCAGCAGTTATTTATTCAGCGGGAGGACCGGGGAGCTGTTTTTT. Amino acid sequence: CASSYLFSGRTGELFF.

The J gene is TRBJ1-1, the V gene TRBV6-5; perhaps TRBD1 as D (6 bases). CDR1 is MNHEY, CDR2 SVGAGI, per germline. The CDR3 sequence is 16 residues long. Trimming stripped 2 bases from V and 10 bases from J, with 23 bases between. CDR3 loop: CASSYTPTGRDFAAFF. The CDR3 region has the DNA TGTGCCAGCAGTTACACCCCAACAGGGAGAGATTTTGCAGCTTTCTTT.

This clonotype was picked up a small number of times. The chain couples TRBV7-9 to TRBJ2-1; 10 nucleotides agree with TRBD2. CDR1 and CDR2 from the germline V gene are SEHNR and FQNEAQ (reference sequence). The CDR3 runs 16 residues. The V gene end was trimmed by 4 bases and the J gene end by 8 bases; junction bases not matched to a gene: 11. The CDR3 loop reads CASSSHSGGPRYEQFF. The CDR3 DNA follows: TGTGCCAGCAGCTCCCATAGCGGGGGGCCCCGGTATGAGCAGTTCTTC.

The V gene is TRBV6-5, the J gene TRBJ2-5, with 9 bases matching TRBD2. The CDR3 spans 16 residues. Germline trimming cut 2 bases from V and 0 bases from J; bases unmatched to any gene: 4. Germline loops: CDR1 MNHEY, CDR2 SVGAGI. CDR3 residues: CASSYRSGRYQETQYF. Written as DNA, the CDR3 is TGTGCCAGCAGTTACCGGAGCGGGAGGTACCAAGAGACCCAGTACTTC.

The chain links TRBV12-3 or TRBV12-4 to TRBJ2-3; the D gene is possibly TRBD2 (6 bases). The CDR3 runs 16 residues. V was pared by 7 bases and J by 4 bases, with 21 bases between. CDR3 in DNA: TGTGCCAGCACGCGACGGGGGACCTCCAGCGCAGATACGCAGTATTTT. Its protein product is CASTRRGTSSADTQYF.